Below, 16 T cell receptor beta chains from the same sample are listed, as sequenced in a study of human thymus T cells. Using immunoSEQ multiplex PCR, the repertoire was profiled, and TCRdb retains in-frame clones only, with some absent. The repertoire has 54,000 or so clones, 94% of them found once; the top ten carry approximately 5.9%. What was sequenced was blood. The source of these receptors is a boy younger than two with a congenital heart defect but otherwise immunologically healthy.

The sample holds a few counts of this clone. V gene TRBV6-5 combines with J gene TRBJ1-1; D call uncertain. Deletions cut 5 bases from V and 1 base from J, with 11 bases between. Looked up from germline, CDR1 is MNHEY and CDR2 is SVGAGI. The CDR3 has 14 residues. The CDR3 here is CASSTPLPNTEAFF. The CDR3, as DNA: TGTGCCAGCAGTACGCCGCTGCCGAACACTGAAGCTTTCTTT.

The chain is built from TRBV5-4 and TRBJ2-6; tentatively, D is TRBD1 (6 bases). Per the germline V gene, CDR1 is SGHNT and CDR2 is YYREEE (reference sequence). The CDR3 consists of 16 residues. V dropped 6 bases and J dropped 0 bases, with 13 bases sitting between them. CDR3 nucleotides: TGTGCCAGCACCACAGACAGGCTCTCTGGGGCCAACGTCCTGACTTTC. This gives the protein CASTTDRLSGANVLTF. Full variable domain (outside the CDR3, taken from reference TRBV5-4 and TRBJ2-6): ETGVTQSPTHLIKTRGQQVTLRCSSQSGHNTVSWYQQALGQGPQFIFQYYREEENGRGNFPPRFSGLQFPNYSSELNVNALELDDSALYLCASTTDRLSGANVLTFGAGSRLTVL.

The chain couples TRBV28 to TRBJ2-1, with 10 bases that match TRBD2. J lost 4 bases, V lost 4 bases, and 7 bases had no gene match. The CDR3 spans 16 residues. Germline V gives CDR1 MDHEN, CDR2 SYDVKM. This CDR3 reads CASSSPASGSYNEQFF. Here the CDR3 DNA reads TGTGCCAGCAGTTCGCCGGCTAGCGGGAGTTACAATGAGCAGTTCTTC.

The chain carries TRBV6-1 and TRBJ1-5; D might be TRBD1 (5 bases). V lost 2 bases and J lost 2, with 16 bases in between. Germline CDR1 is MNHNS and CDR2 is SASEGT. This CDR3 is 17 amino acids long. CDR3 DNA: TGTGCCAGCAGTGAATTTTATGGGGCAGAAGGCAATCAGCCCCAGCATTTT. It translates to CASSEFYGAEGNQPQHF.

This chain uses TRBV19 with TRBJ2-1, with 10 bases fitting TRBD2. V gave up 5 bases and J gave up 4 bases; unmatched junction bases: 2. The CDR3 covers 14 residues. Germline CDR1 is LNHDA and CDR2 is SQIVND (reference sequence). The CDR3: CASSLLAGYNEQFF. CDR3 bases: TGTGCCAGTAGTCTACTAGCGGGATACAATGAGCAGTTCTTC. The full variable domain, its missing parts supplied by reference TRBV19 and TRBJ2-1, is DGGITQSPKYLFRKEGQNVTLSCEQNLNHDAMYWYRQDPGQGLRLIYYSQIVNDFQKGDIAEGYSVSREKKESFPLTVTSAQKNPTAFYLCASSLLAGYNEQFFGPGTRLTVL.

This chain uses TRBV29-1 with TRBJ2-5; no reliable D call. Germline V CDR1 and CDR2: SQVTM, ANQGSEA. Deletions cut 5 bases from V and 5 bases from J, with 15 bases between. The CDR3 has 13 residues. In DNA, the CDR3 is TGCAGCGTTCGCCCAGTCCCTGGGGAGACCCAGTACTTC. Translating gives CSVRPVPGETQYF.

The chain joins TRBV7-3 to TRBJ2-2; D call uncertain. Germline CDR1 is SGHTA and CDR2 is FQGTGA. This CDR3 is 14 amino acids long. Trimming left V 1 base short and J 1 base short, with 4 bases between. As DNA, the CDR3 is TGTGCCAGCAGCTTAAGGGGGAACACCGGGGAGCTGTTTTTT. Its protein product is CASSLRGNTGELFF.

The V call is TRBV15, the J call TRBJ1-5; D is possibly TRBD1 (6 bases). V was cut by 1 base and J by 5 bases, with 9 bases left in between. CDR3 length equals 14 residues. Per the germline V gene, CDR1 is LNHNV and CDR2 is YYDKDF (reference sequence). CDR3: CATSRGPGDQPQHF. As DNA, the CDR3 is TGTGCCACCAGCAGAGGACCAGGGGATCAGCCCCAGCATTTT.

The chain recombines TRBV9 with TRBJ2-7; D unclear. V lost 0 bases and J 2 bases, leaving 9 bases between the germline ends. The germline gives CDR1 SGDLS, CDR2 YYNGEE. This CDR3 is 14 amino acids long. Here the CDR3 DNA reads TGTGCCAGCAGCGTAGGGGATGGCCCCTACGAGCAGTACTTC. Its translation is CASSVGDGPYEQYF.

Concerning this clone itself: Sequence at one end of the junction differs from germline and may be a read error. The J gene is TRBJ1-2, the V gene TRBV28; 7 bases agree with TRBD1. The CDR3 spans 12 residues. Germline CDR1 reads MDHEN; CDR2 reads SYDVKM. The CDR3 DNA follows: TGTGCCAGCAGTTTAATTTCCGGGACAGCCTTCTTC. Translation gives CASSLISGTAFF.

V and J are TRBV7-9 and TRBJ1-1, with a possible D match to TRBD1 (5 bases). The germline V gene encodes CDR1 SEHNR and CDR2 FQNEAQ (reference sequence). The CDR3 consists of 14 residues. Trimming pared 2 bases from V and 0 bases from J, leaving 7 bases between. The CDR3 spells CASSLQGLNTEAFF. The CDR3 DNA follows: TGTGCCAGCAGCTTACAGGGCCTGAACACTGAAGCTTTCTTT.

This clone was seen just once. The chain couples TRBV6-1 to TRBJ1-6; D is unclear. The V end lost 6 bases, the J end lost 10 bases, and 1 base lay between the germline ends. The CDR3 loop spans 9 amino acids. Germline CDR1 reads MNHNS; CDR2 reads SASEGT. The CDR3 loop is CASRSPLHF. In DNA, the CDR3 is TGTGCCAGCAGGTCACCCCTCCACTTT.

This chain joins TRBV7-9 and TRBJ1-3; D uncertain. The CDR3 length is 12 residues. The V end was cut by 1 base, the J end by 10 bases, with 8 bases between. Germline-derived CDR1 and CDR2 are SEHNR and FQNEAQ (reference sequence). The CDR3 protein is CASSLDGRTIYF. The CDR3 bases are TGTGCCAGCAGCTTAGACGGTCGTACCATATATTTT.

This sequence joins TRBV5-1 and TRBJ2-5; TRBD1 matches at 10 bases. Germline CDR1 SGHRS, CDR2 YFSETQ. The CDR3 runs 15 residues. Trimming took 4 bases from V and 7 from J; bases not matched to a gene: 10. In nucleotides, the CDR3 is TGCGCCAGCAGCGCCGGGACAGGGGCTTTGGGGACCCAGTACTTC. It encodes CASSAGTGALGTQYF.

CDR3 protein: CASSGHMNTEAFF. In DNA, the CDR3 is TGTGCCAGTAGTGGACACATGAACACTGAAGCTTTCTTT. V and J are TRBV19 and TRBJ1-1; D is perhaps TRBD1 (5 bases). The germline V gene has CDR1 LNHDA and CDR2 SQIVND (reference sequence). Trimming pared 5 bases from V and 0 bases from J, leaving 7 bases between. The CDR3 spans 13 residues.

The table lists this clone with a count of one. This rearrangement joins TRBV19 to TRBJ1-2; 7 nucleotides line up with TRBD1. The trim removed 3 bases at V and 6 bases at J, leaving 13 bases unmatched. This CDR3 comprises 16 residues. Germline CDR1 and CDR2: LNHDA and SQIVND (reference sequence). The CDR3 here is CASSIYRGTVDNGYTF. In DNA, the CDR3 is TGTGCCAGTAGTATCTACAGAGGGACAGTTGATAATGGCTACACCTTC.